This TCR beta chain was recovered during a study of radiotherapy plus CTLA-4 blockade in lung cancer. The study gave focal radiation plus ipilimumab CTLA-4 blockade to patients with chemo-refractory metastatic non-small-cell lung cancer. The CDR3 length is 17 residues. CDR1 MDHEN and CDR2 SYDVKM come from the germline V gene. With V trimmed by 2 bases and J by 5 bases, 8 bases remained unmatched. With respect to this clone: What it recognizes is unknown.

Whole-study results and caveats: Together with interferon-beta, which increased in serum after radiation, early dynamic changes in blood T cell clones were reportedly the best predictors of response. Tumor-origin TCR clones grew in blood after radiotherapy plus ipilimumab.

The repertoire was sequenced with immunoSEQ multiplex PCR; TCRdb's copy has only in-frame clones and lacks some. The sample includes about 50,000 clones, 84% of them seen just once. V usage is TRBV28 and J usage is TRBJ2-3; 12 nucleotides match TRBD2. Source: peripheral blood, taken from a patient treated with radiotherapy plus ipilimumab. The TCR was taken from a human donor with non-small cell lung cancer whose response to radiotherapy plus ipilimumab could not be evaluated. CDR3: CASSLGRLAGARDTQYF. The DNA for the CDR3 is TGTGCCAGCAGTTTAGGCCGACTAGCGGGAGCAAGAGATACGCAGTATTTT.